Each of the 15 T cell receptor beta chains below was sequenced from the same sample in a study of blood T cell repertoires in COVID-19. TCRdb keeps only in-frame clones here, not all; method: immunoSEQ multiplex PCR. The sample has 150,000 to 200,000 clones, more than 70% seen once. The sequencing input was PBMCs or T cells enriched from blood (not recorded which). These receptors were obtained from a woman aged 25 to 45 who had recovered from COVID-19.

This clone was found once. The V gene is TRBV13, the J gene TRBJ1-5; D is ambiguous. Germline V lookup: CDR1 PRHDT, CDR2 FYEKMQ (reference sequence). V was trimmed by 0 bases and J by 9 bases, leaving 9 bases between them. The CDR3 contains 13 residues. This CDR3 is CASSLGQWSPQHF. The CDR3 coding sequence is TGTGCCAGCAGCTTAGGCCAGTGGTCGCCCCAGCATTTT. Supplemented by reference TRBV13 and TRBJ1-5, the full variable domain reads AAGVIQSPRHLIKEKRETATLKCYPIPRHDTVYWYQQGPGQDPQFLISFYEKMQSDKGSIPDRFSAQQFSDYHSELNMSSLELGDSALYFCASSLGQWSPQHFGDGTRLSIL.

The J gene is TRBJ2-7, the V gene TRBV19, with 8 bases that match TRBD2. Germline values: CDR1 LNHDA, CDR2 SQIVND (reference sequence). V shed 3 bases, J shed 1 base, and the junction held 2 bases outside the gene matches. The CDR3 is made up of 14 amino acids. In DNA form, the CDR3 reads TGTGCCAGTAGTATGGGACTAGATTCCTACGAGCAGTACTTC. Its translation: CASSMGLDSYEQYF.

V usage is TRBV28 and J usage is TRBJ1-1; D gene ambiguous. Germline CDR1 MDHEN, CDR2 SYDVKM. The V gene lost 5 bases and the J gene lost 4 bases, with 14 bases spanning the gap. CDR3 size: 14 residues. The CDR3 is CASSPPFSGTEAFF. CDR3 bases: TGTGCCAGCAGTCCGCCGTTTTCCGGCACTGAAGCTTTCTTT.

The chain combines TRBV19 with TRBJ2-1; 13 bases map to TRBD2. The germline V gene has CDR1 LNHDA and CDR2 SQIVND (reference sequence). The CDR3 has 17 residues. The ends lost 4 bases at V and 4 bases at J; junction bases unmatched: 7. The CDR3 reads CASSRGLAGSLYNEQFF. The CDR3 DNA reads as TGTGCCAGTAGTAGGGGACTAGCGGGATCATTATACAATGAGCAGTTCTTC.

This chain joins TRBV19 and TRBJ1-1; D not certain. Germline CDR1 LNHDA, CDR2 SQIVND (reference sequence). The CDR3 runs to 14 residues. Trimming shortened V by 7 bases and J by 0 bases, and 12 bases separated the two germline ends. For the CDR3, the DNA is TGTGCCAGTACGAGAGGGCAGGTGAACACTGAAGCTTTCTTT. It translates to CASTRGQVNTEAFF.

CDR3 sequence reads: CASSLSSEQYF. DNA of the CDR3: TGCGCCAGCAGCTTGTCATCCGAGCAGTACTTC. The chain uses TRBV5-1 and TRBJ2-7; D remains ambiguous. Germline V CDR1 and CDR2: SGHRS, YFSETQ. This CDR3 contains 11 residues. V lost 1 base and J lost 6, with 5 bases in between. Based on the CDR3 plus reference TRBV5-1 and TRBJ2-7, the full variable domain is KAGVTQTPRYLIKTRGQQVTLSCSPISGHRSVSWYQQTPGQGLQFLFEYFSETQRNKGNFPGRFSGRQFSNSRSEMNVSTLELGDSALYLCASSLSSEQYFGPGTRLTVT.

V is TRBV10-3 and J is TRBJ2-7; 8 nucleotides line up with TRBD1. The ends lost 6 bases at V and 4 bases at J; junction bases unmatched: 5. CDR1 and CDR2 from the germline V gene are ENHRY and SYGVKD. The CDR3 runs to 13 residues. The CDR3 reads CAIRETGDYEQYF. The CDR3 DNA reads TGTGCCATCAGAGAGACAGGGGATTACGAGCAGTACTTC.

This rearrangement joins TRBV19 to TRBJ2-7; 9 bases are shared with TRBD1. This CDR3 is 14 amino acids long. After removal of 7 bases from V and 6 bases from J, the junction contained 10 bases not matched to a gene. Germline V CDR1 and CDR2: LNHDA, SQIVND (reference sequence). The CDR3 DNA follows: TGTGCCAGTACCCCCCAACAGGGGGCCTCCGAGCAGTACTTC. Amino acids: CASTPQQGASEQYF.

This clone was recorded once. This chain joins TRBV12-3 or TRBV12-4 and TRBJ2-3, with 7 bases that match TRBD2. The CDR3 is 13 residues long. V lost 1 base to trimming and J lost 8 bases; unmatched junction nucleotides: 3. The CDR3 DNA sequence: TGTGCCAGCAGTTTAGGGACTAGTAGTACGCAGTATTTT. This gives the protein CASSLGTSSTQYF.

The chain joins TRBV15 to TRBJ2-2, with D perhaps matching TRBD2 (5 bases). In germline, CDR1 is LNHNV, CDR2 YYDKDF (reference sequence). V lost 1 base and J 2 bases, leaving 8 bases between the germline ends. This CDR3 has 15 amino acids. CDR3 bases: TGTGCCACCAGCAGAGGGGAGACTAACACCGGGGAGCTGTTTTTT. Translation gives CATSRGETNTGELFF. The whole variable domain, filled in from reference TRBV15 and TRBJ2-2, reads DAMVIQNPRYQVTQFGKPVTLSCSQTLNHNVMYWYQQKSSQAPKLLFHYYDKDFNNEADTPDNFQSRRPNTSFCFLDIRSPGLGDTAMYLCATSRGETNTGELFFGEGSRLTVL.

This clone came up once. This chain connects TRBV19 to TRBJ2-3; the match to TRBD2 covers 8 bases. The CDR3 runs 14 residues. Trimming removed 8 bases from V and 5 bases from J; junction bases left unmatched: 9. Germline-derived CDR1 and CDR2 are LNHDA and SQIVND (reference sequence). DNA for the CDR3: TGTGCCAGTCGCCAATGGACTAGCCAAGATACGCAGTATTTT. Its translation: CASRQWTSQDTQYF.

The gene calls are TRBV27 and TRBJ1-5, with 10 bases fitting TRBD1. This CDR3 is built from 17 residues. Germline-derived CDR1 and CDR2 are MNHEY and SMNVEV (reference sequence). The trim removed 8 bases at V and 7 bases at J, leaving 17 bases unmatched. The CDR3 sequence: CASARGQGSRGGQPQHF. The CDR3 DNA is TGTGCCAGCGCGAGGGGACAGGGGTCGAGGGGTGGACAGCCCCAGCATTTT.

This clone has just a few counts. The V and J genes are TRBV6-1 and TRBJ2-5, with a weak D call TRBD2 (5 bases). This CDR3 is 15 amino acids long. Trimming took off 1 base at V and 1 base at J, with 10 bases between the two ends. Germline V gene sequence: CDR1 MNHNS, CDR2 SASEGT. CDR3 nucleotide sequence: TGTGCCAGCAGTGAAGTAGGAGGCAGCCAAGAGACCCAGTACTTC. Encoded protein: CASSEVGGSQETQYF.

The CDR3 region is CAWSVAAPIIYEQYF. As DNA, the CDR3 is TGTGCCTGGAGTGTAGCCGCTCCCATAATCTACGAGCAGTACTTC. The rearrangement links TRBV30 to TRBJ2-7, with no clear D. This CDR3 has 15 residues. Germline assignment: CDR1 GTSNPN and CDR2 SVGIG (reference sequence). The germline V and J ends were trimmed by 0 bases and 3 bases, with 15 bases remaining between them.

The V call is TRBV10-3, the J call TRBJ1-1, with 7 bases aligning to TRBD1. The germline gives CDR1 ENHRY, CDR2 SYGVKD. The V and J ends lost 10 bases and 5 bases, in that order; junction bases with no gene match: 10. The CDR3 runs 13 residues. The CDR3 here is CASRQGSGTEAFF. CDR3 in DNA: TGTGCCAGCCGACAGGGTTCGGGGACTGAAGCTTTCTTT.